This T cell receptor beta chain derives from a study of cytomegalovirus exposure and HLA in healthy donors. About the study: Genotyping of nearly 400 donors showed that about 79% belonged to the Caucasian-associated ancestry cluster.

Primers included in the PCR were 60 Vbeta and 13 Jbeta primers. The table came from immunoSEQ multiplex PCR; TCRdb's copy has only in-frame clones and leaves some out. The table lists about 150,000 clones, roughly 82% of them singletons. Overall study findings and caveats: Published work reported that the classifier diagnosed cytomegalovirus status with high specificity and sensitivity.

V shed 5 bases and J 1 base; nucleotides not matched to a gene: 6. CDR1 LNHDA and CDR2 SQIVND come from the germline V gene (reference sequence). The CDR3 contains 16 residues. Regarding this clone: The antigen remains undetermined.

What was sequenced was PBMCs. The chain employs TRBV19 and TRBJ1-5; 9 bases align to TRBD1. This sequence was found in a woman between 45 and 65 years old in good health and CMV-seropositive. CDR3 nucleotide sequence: TGTGCCAGTAGTTCGATACAGGGGGCCAGCAATCAGCCCCAGCATTTT. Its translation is CASSSIQGASNQPQHF.